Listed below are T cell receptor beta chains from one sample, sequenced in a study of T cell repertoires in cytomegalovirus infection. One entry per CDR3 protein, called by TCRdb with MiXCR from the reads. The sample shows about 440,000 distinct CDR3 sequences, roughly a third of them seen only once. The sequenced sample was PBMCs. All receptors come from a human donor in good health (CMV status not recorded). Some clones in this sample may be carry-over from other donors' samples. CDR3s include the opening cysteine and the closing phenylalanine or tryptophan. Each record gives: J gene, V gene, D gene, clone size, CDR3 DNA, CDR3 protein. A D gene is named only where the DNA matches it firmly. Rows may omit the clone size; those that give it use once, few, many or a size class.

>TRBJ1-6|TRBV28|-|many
TGTGCCAGCAGTTTCTGGGCAGGGGTTAATTCACCCCTCCACTTT
CASSFWAGVNSPLHF
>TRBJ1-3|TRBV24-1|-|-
TGTGCCACCAGCAAGGGTGGTGGAAACACCATATATTTT
CATSKGGGNTIYF
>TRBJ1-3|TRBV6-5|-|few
TGTGCCAGCAGTTACTCGGACGGCGGAAACACCATATATTTT
CASSYSDGGNTIYF
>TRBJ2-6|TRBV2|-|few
TGTGCCAGCAGACAGGGTGTCTATTCTGGGGCCAACGTCCTGACTTTC
CASRQGVYSGANVLTF
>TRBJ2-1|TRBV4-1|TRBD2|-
TGCGCCAGCAGCCAAGATACGGGACTAAGCGGGGGGGCCTTAGAGCAGTTCTTC
CASSQDTGLSGGALEQFF
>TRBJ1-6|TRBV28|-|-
TGTGCCAGCAGTTCCCCAAGCGGGAGCTCCTATAATTCACCCCTCCACTTT
CASSSPSGSSYNSPLHF
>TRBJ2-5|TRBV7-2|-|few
TGTGCCAGCAGCTTAGCGGGGACTCAGAATTCAGGGACCCAGTACTTC
CASSLAGTQNSGTQYF
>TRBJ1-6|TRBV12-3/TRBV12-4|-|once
TGTGCCAGCATCCAGACCTATAATTCACCCCTCCACTTT
CASIQTYNSPLHF
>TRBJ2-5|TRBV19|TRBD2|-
TGTGCCAGTAGCGGGACTAGCGGGGCCCAAGAGACCCAGTACTTC
CASSGTSGAQETQYF
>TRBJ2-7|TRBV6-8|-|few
TGTGCCAGCAGTTACGGTGGGAACTACGAGCAGTACTTC
CASSYGGNYEQYF
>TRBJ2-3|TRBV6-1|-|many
TGTGCCAGCAGTGAAGCAGAGGCAGATACGCAGTATTTT
CASSEAEADTQYF
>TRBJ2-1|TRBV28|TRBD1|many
TGTGCCAGCAGTTTAAGAACAGGGGGCCGTGAGCAGTTCTTC
CASSLRTGGREQFF
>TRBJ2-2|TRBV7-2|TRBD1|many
TGTGCCAGCAGCCAATTGTGGGGGACAGGATTCGCCCGGGCCGGGGAGCTGTTTTTT
CASSQLWGTGFARAGELFF
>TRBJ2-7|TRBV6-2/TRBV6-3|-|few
TGTGCCAGCAGCCCCCCCATCGGGCAGGGGAAGTACGAGCAGTACTTC
CASSPPIGQGKYEQYF
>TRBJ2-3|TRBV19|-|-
TGTGCCAGTAGTATAATGGCTAGCACAGATACGCAGTATTTT
CASSIMASTDTQYF
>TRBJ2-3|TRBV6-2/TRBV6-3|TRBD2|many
TGTGCCAGCAGGCCGGGACTAGAAAACACAGATACGCAGTATTTT
CASRPGLENTDTQYF
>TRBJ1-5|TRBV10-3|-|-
TGTGCCATCAGTGAGTCCTCGGGGGCAGGGCAGCCCCAGCATTTT
CAISESSGAGQPQHF
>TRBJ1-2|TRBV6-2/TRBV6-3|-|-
TGTGCCAGCAGTTATGGTCAGGGGATTTATGGCTACACCTTC
CASSYGQGIYGYTF
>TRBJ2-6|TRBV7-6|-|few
-
CASSLAGTGTFGANVLTF
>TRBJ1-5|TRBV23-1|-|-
TGCGCCAGCAGTCAATCGAAGGGAACTCCCGCCCAGCATTTT
CASSQSKGTPAQHF
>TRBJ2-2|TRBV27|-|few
TGTGCCAGCAGTTTAATTCGGGCCGGGGAGCTGTTTTTT
CASSLIRAGELFF
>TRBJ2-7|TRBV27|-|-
TGTGCCAGCAGTGCCGGACTTTCCTACGAGCAGTACTTC
CASSAGLSYEQYF
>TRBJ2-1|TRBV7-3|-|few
TGTGCCAGCAGCTTAAGGCCTTCAGGGGGGGCTACCAACGGGAATGAGCAGTTCTTC
CASSLRPSGGATNGNEQFF
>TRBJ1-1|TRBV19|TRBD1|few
TGTGCCAGTAGAGAGATCAGGGGGCCGAACACTGAAGCTTTCTTT
CASREIRGPNTEAFF
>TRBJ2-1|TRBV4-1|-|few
TGCGCCAGCAGCCAAGAAGGAAACGGGGGCGGGGGTGAGCAGTTCTTC
CASSQEGNGGGGEQFF
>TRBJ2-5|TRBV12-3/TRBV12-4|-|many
TGTGCCAGCGGGGGCGCGGTCCAAGAGACCCAGTACTTC
CASGGAVQETQYF
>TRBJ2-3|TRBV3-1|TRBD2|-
TGTGCCAGCAGCCAAGATCCTCTAGCGGGGGGGCGGAAAGATACGCAGTATTTT
CASSQDPLAGGRKDTQYF
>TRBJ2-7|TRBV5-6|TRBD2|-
TGTGCCAGCAGCTCCCAGCGGGGATCCCACGAGCAGTACTTC
CASSSQRGSHEQYF
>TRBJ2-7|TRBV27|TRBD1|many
TGTGCCACGCGGGACAGGGCCTGGGGGGACGAGCAGTACTTC
CATRDRAWGDEQYF
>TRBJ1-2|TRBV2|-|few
TGTGCCAGCAGTGAACTGATAGGAGCCCCTTACTATGGCTACACCTTC
CASSELIGAPYYGYTF
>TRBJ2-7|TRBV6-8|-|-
TGTGCCAGCAGGTCCCCGGGACAGACTAGCTCCTACGAGCAGTACTTC
CASRSPGQTSSYEQYF
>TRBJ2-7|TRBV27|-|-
TGTGCCAGCAGTGACTCGGGGGAAGGAAAGCAGTACTTC
CASSDSGEGKQYF
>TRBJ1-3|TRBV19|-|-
TGTGCCAGTAGTAAGAAGGCGGGGGACTCTGGAAACACCATATATTTT
CASSKKAGDSGNTIYF
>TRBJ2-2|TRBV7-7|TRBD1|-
TGTGCCAGCAGGGCCGGGACAGTAGGAACCGGGGAGCTGTTTTTT
CASRAGTVGTGELFF
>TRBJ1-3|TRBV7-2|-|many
TGTGCCAGCAGCCCCTTTATAGGGCAGCCTACCTCTGGAAACACCATATATTTT
CASSPFIGQPTSGNTIYF
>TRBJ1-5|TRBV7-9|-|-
TGTGCCACCTCAGCCGACTACAATCAGCCCCAGCATTTT
CATSADYNQPQHF
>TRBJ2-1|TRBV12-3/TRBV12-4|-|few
TGTGCCAGCAGTTTGATAGGGGGGGCGATCTCCTACAATGAGCAGTTCTTC
CASSLIGGAISYNEQFF
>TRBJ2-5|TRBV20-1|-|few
TGCAGTGCTAGATTTTCAGGCAGGACCCAAGAGACCCAGTACTTC
CSARFSGRTQETQYF
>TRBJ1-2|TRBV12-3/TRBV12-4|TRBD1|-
TGTGCCAGCAGAACTCCTACAGGGGCCTTTAACTATGGCTACACCTTC
CASRTPTGAFNYGYTF
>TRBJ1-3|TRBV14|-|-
TGTGCCAGCAGCCAAGATCTGGGAGCTCGCCATGGAAACACCATATATTTT
CASSQDLGARHGNTIYF
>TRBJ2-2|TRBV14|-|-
TGTGCCAGCAGCCAAGATCGGGGATCCGGGGAGCTGTTTTTT
CASSQDRGSGELFF
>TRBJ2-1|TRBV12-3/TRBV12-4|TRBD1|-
TGTGCCGGCAGTTTATGGGACAGCACGAAGGTAAATGAGCAGTTCTTC
CAGSLWDSTKVNEQFF
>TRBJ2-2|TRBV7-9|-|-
TGTGCCAGCAGCTTAGTCGTGGGAGCGAACACCGGGGAGCTGTTTTTT
CASSLVVGANTGELFF
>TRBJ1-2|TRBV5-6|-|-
TGTGCCAGCAGCTTGTACGGGACACCAAACTATGGCTACACCTTC
CASSLYGTPNYGYTF